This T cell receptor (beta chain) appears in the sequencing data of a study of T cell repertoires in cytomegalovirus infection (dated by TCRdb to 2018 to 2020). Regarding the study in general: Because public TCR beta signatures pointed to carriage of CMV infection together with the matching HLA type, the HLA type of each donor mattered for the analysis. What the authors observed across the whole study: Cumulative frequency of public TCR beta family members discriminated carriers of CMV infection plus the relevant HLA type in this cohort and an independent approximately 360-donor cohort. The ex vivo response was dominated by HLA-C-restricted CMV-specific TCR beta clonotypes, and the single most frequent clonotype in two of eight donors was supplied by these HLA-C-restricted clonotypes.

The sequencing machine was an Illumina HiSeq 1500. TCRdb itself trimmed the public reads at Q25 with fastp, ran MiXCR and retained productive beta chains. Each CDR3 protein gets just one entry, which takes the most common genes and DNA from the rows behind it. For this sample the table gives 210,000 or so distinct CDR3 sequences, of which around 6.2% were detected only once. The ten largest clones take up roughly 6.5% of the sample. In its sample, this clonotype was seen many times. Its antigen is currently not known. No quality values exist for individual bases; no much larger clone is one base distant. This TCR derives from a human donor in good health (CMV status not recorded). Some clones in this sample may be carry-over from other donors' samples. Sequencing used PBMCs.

CDR3 reads: CASSQPINEQFF. The DNA sequence follows: TGTGCCAGCAGTCAACCGATCAATGAGCAGTTCTTC. In this chain, TRBV28 is recombined with TRBJ2-1, with the D gene too uncertain to name. The cysteine opens and the phenylalanine closes a CDR3 of 12 amino acids. CDR3 DNA only is kept here, 36 bases in frame from base 1. The germline V gene provides CDR1 MDHEN and CDR2 SYDVKM. Relative to germline, V is 5 bases shorter and J is 6 bases shorter, with 8 bases between their ends.